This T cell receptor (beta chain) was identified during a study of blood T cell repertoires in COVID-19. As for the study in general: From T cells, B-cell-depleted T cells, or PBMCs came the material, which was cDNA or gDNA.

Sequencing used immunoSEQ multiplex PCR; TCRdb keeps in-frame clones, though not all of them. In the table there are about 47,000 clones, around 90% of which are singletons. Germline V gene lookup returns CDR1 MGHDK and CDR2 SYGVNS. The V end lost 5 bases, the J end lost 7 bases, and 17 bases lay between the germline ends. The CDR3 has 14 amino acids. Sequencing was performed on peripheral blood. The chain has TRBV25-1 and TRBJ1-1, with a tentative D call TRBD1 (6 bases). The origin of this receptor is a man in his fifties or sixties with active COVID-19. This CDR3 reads CASSNLGGRSEAFF. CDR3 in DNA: TGTGCCAGCAGTAACTTAGGGGGACGGAGTGAAGCTTTCTTT.